This is a list of T cell receptor beta chains from one sample in a study of CD8 T cells in Susac syndrome. TCRdb independently ran MiXCR on the immunoSEQ multiplex PCR reads; one entry per CDR3 protein. The table records roughly 200,000 distinct CDR3 sequences, approximately 95% of them present only once. The material sequenced was CD4+ T cells from PBMCs. All receptors come from a human donor in good health. CDR3s leave out the opening cysteine and the closing phenylalanine or tryptophan. The D gene is left open where the match is weak. Clone size is stated in some rows and not others, as once, few, many or a class when expanded.

cdr3_aa v_call clone_size d_call cdr3_length j_call
ASSGVSSMNTEAF TRBV9 . . 13 TRBJ1-1
AWSSIIPGGLVTEAF TRBV30 once . 15 TRBJ1-1
ASSSDGSGRESSEQF TRBV12-3/TRBV12-4 . TRBD2 15 TRBJ2-1
SVGETLETQY TRBV29-1 . . 10 TRBJ2-5
AWSTGALYGYT TRBV30 . . 11 TRBJ1-2
ASSGSGTGTYEQY TRBV5-4 . TRBD1 13 TRBJ2-7
ASSLQDTLFQETQY TRBV12-3/TRBV12-4 . . 14 TRBJ2-5
ASSGGQGNLH TRBV9 . TRBD1 10 TRBJ1-6
SARGRQGMETQY TRBV20-1 . . 12 TRBJ2-5
ASTPGGDRGPGYT TRBV6-5 . TRBD1 13 TRBJ1-2